The 32 T cell receptor beta chains listed next were all sequenced from one sample in a study of control samples from healthy donors and cancer patients. Clones were read by immunoSEQ multiplex PCR, and TCRdb kept only the in-frame ones, dropping some. This sample yields fewer than 3,000 clones, of which roughly 74% are seen a single time; approximately 26% belongs to the top ten. Material: formalin-fixed, paraffin-embedded tissue. These receptors originate from a male donor with melanoma.

This chain joins TRBV29-1 and TRBJ2-4, with 7 bases fitting TRBD2. The CDR3 is 13 residues long. From germline, CDR1 is SQVTM and CDR2 ANQGSEA. V shed 6 bases and J 7 bases; nucleotides not matched to a gene: 9. CDR3 in amino acids: CSVKCGGVNIQYF. The CDR3 nucleotides are TGCAGCGTCAAGTGTGGGGGGGTGAACATTCAGTACTTC.

The V gene is TRBV7-6, the J gene TRBJ2-5, with D perhaps given as TRBD1 or TRBD2 (5 bases each). The CDR3 is 14 amino acids. Germline V gene sequence: CDR1 SGHVS, CDR2 FNYEAQ. The V end lost 1 base, the J end lost 0 bases, and 6 bases lay between the germline ends. This CDR3 reads CASSLGGYQETQYF. CDR3 nucleotide sequence: TGTGCCAGCAGCTTAGGGGGGTACCAAGAGACCCAGTACTTC. Based on the CDR3 plus reference TRBV7-6 and TRBJ2-5, the full variable domain is GAGVSQSPRYKVTKRGQDVALRCDPISGHVSLYWYRQALGQGPEFLTYFNYEAQQDKSGLPNDRFSAERPEGSISTLTIQRTEQRDSAMYRCASSLGGYQETQYFGPGTRLLVL.

As regards this clone: A much larger clone differs from this one at a single base, so this may be a read error. The sample contains more than one DNA sequence encoding this CDR3. V usage is TRBV16 and J usage is TRBJ2-7, with a tentative D call TRBD2 (6 bases). Per the germline V gene, CDR1 is KGHSY and CDR2 is FQNENV. The CDR3 has 14 amino acids. CDR3 in DNA: TGTGCCAGCAGCCCCGCAGCGGGCTCCTACGAGCAATACTTC. It is translated as CASSPAAGSYEQYF.

V is TRBV5-1 and J is TRBJ2-7; TRBD1 aligns across 7 bases. Losses at the gene ends were 5 bases for V and 4 bases for J; bases not matched to a gene: 0. Germline V CDR1 and CDR2: SGHRS, YFSETQ. This CDR3 is built from 11 residues. The CDR3 here is CASRTGYEQYF. For the CDR3, the DNA is TGCGCCAGCAGGACAGGGTACGAGCAGTACTTC.

The V gene is TRBV9, the J gene TRBJ2-6; TRBD1 matches 9 bases. Germline assignment: CDR1 SGDLS and CDR2 YYNGEE. V shed 0 bases, J shed 4 bases, and the junction held 8 bases outside the gene matches. The CDR3 is 18 residues long. The CDR3 reads CASSVVGTGPGGANVLTF. Written as DNA, the CDR3 is TGTGCCAGCAGCGTAGTAGGGACAGGGCCTGGCGGGGCCAACGTCCTGACTTTC.

This clone was counted a single time. The CDR3 sequence is CASSHGGSRMNTEAFF. DNA of the CDR3: TGTGCCAGCAGCCATGGGGGATCCAGGATGAACACTGAAGCTTTCTTT. The rearrangement uses TRBV3-1 (or the pseudogene TRBV3-2) and TRBJ1-1, with D maybe TRBD1 (5 bases). Trimming stripped 3 bases from V and 0 bases from J, with 14 bases between. CDR3 length: 16 residues. Per the germline V gene, CDR1 is LGHDT and CDR2 is YNNKEL (reference sequence).

The CDR3 nucleotides are TGTGCCAGCAGCGAAGGGGCGGGGGTGGCCAGTGGGGAAAAACTGTTTTTT. Amino acids: CASSEGAGVASGEKLFF. The V and J genes are TRBV3-1 (or the pseudogene TRBV3-2) and TRBJ1-4, with TRBD1 as a possible D gene (5 bases). The V end lost 5 bases, the J end lost 8 bases, and 24 bases lay between the germline ends. Germline V gene sequence: CDR1 LGHDT, CDR2 YNNKEL (reference sequence). This CDR3 contains 17 residues.

This clone was picked up one time. This sequence joins TRBV19 and TRBJ2-1; D is undetermined. This CDR3 contains 17 residues. The V and J ends lost 1 base and 7 bases respectively, with 20 bases between them. The germline V gene encodes CDR1 LNHDA and CDR2 SQIVND (reference sequence). The CDR3 DNA reads as TGTGCCAGTAGTATAGGCCCAAGGTGGTCCACGGGTAATGAGCAGTTCTTC. Translation gives CASSIGPRWSTGNEQFF.

V gene TRBV29-1 combines with J gene TRBJ2-3, with unresolved D. The CDR3 totals 12 residues. Trimming pared 3 bases from V and 1 base from J, leaving 5 bases between. Germline CDR1 SQVTM, CDR2 ANQGSEA. The CDR3 region is CSVDSGTDTQYF. The DNA for the CDR3 is TGCAGCGTTGACAGTGGCACAGATACGCAGTATTTT.

This chain links TRBV5-1 with TRBJ1-6, with unresolved D. Deletions cut 1 base from V and 9 bases from J, with 14 bases between. Germline CDR1 SGHRS, CDR2 YFSETQ. This CDR3 contains 15 residues. The CDR3 is CASSLNAIGVSPLHF. CDR3 sequence (DNA): TGCGCCAGCAGCTTGAATGCAATTGGGGTTTCACCCCTCCACTTT.

The chain links TRBV18 to TRBJ2-7, with D perhaps TRBD2 (6 bases). Germline values: CDR1 KGHSH, CDR2 LQKENI. This CDR3 contains 14 residues. V shed 5 bases and J shed 2 bases, with 13 bases lying between them. The CDR3 DNA is TGTGCCAGCTCATTCCCGGGACTGACCTACGAGCAGTACTTC. It is translated as CASSFPGLTYEQYF.

The chain couples TRBV6-5 to TRBJ2-7; the D gene could be TRBD1 or TRBD2 (5 bases each). The CDR3 is 14 amino acids. Germline CDR1 is MNHEY and CDR2 is SVGAGI. Trimming took off 3 bases at V and 2 bases at J, with 11 bases between the two ends. Here the CDR3 DNA reads TGTGCCAGCAGTTATGGGCAGGGAGCCTACGAGCAGTACTTC. Protein sequence: CASSYGQGAYEQYF.

J is TRBJ2-6 and V is TRBV27; 11 bases are shared with TRBD2. After removal of 5 bases from V and 0 bases from J, the junction contained 3 bases not matched to a gene. Per the germline V gene, CDR1 is MNHEY and CDR2 is SMNVEV (reference sequence). CDR3 length: 17 amino acids. The CDR3 spells CASSGLAGLSGANVLTF. CDR3 bases: TGTGCCAGCAGTGGACTAGCGGGCCTCTCTGGGGCCAACGTCCTGACTTTC.

CDR3 loop: CASSLSSGSHNEQFF. The CDR3 coding sequence is TGTGCCAGCAGCCTCTCCAGCGGGTCCCACAATGAGCAGTTCTTC. The chain uses TRBV7-8 and TRBJ2-1; D may be TRBD2 (6 bases). V gave up 5 bases and J gave up 5 bases, with 16 bases separating them. The CDR3 runs 15 residues. CDR1 SGHVS and CDR2 FQNEAQ come from the germline V gene. The full variable domain, its missing parts supplied by reference TRBV7-8 and TRBJ2-1, is GAGVSQSPRYKVAKRGQDVALRCDPISGHVSLFWYQQALGQGPEFLTYFQNEAQLDKSGLPSDRFFAERPEGSVSTLKIQRTQQEDSAVYLCASSLSSGSHNEQFFGPGTRLTVL.

The rearrangement links TRBV7-9 to TRBJ2-5; no firm D call. The CDR3 sequence is 15 residues long. Trimming took 5 bases from V and 6 from J, leaving 19 bases between them. Germline CDR1 and CDR2: SEHNR and FQNEAQ (reference sequence). The CDR3 bases are TGTGCCAGCAGCCGAGAGAGCGACGTTAAAAAGACCCAGTACTTC. The encoded protein is CASSRESDVKKTQYF.

This chain connects TRBV28 to TRBJ2-7; a possible D gene is TRBD1 (6 bases). V gave up 3 bases and J gave up 0 bases, with 12 bases separating them. Germline CDR1 reads MDHEN; CDR2 reads SYDVKM. The CDR3 is made up of 15 amino acids. The CDR3 bases are TGTGCCAGCAGTTTCACAGGGTCGAACTCCTACGAGCAGTACTTC. Protein sequence: CASSFTGSNSYEQYF.

This chain joins TRBV27 and TRBJ2-5; D is unresolved. This CDR3 has 14 amino acids. Germline CDR1 MNHEY, CDR2 SMNVEV (reference sequence). V was shortened by 2 bases and J by 1 base, with 8 bases between the two germline ends. CDR3 bases: TGTGCCAGCAGTTTAGGTATCCTCCAAGAGACCCAGTACTTC. Amino acid sequence: CASSLGILQETQYF.

This chain uses TRBV7-8 with TRBJ2-3, with 9 bases matching TRBD2. With V trimmed by 5 bases and J by 6 bases, 15 bases remained unmatched. In germline, CDR1 is SGHVS, CDR2 FQNEAQ. The CDR3 loop spans 17 amino acids. DNA for the CDR3: TGTGCCAGCAGCCCCAATATAGCGGGAGTATTCGCCGATACGCAGTATTTT. Residues: CASSPNIAGVFADTQYF. The entire variable domain, with the rest obtained from reference TRBV7-8 and TRBJ2-3, is as follows: GAGVSQSPRYKVAKRGQDVALRCDPISGHVSLFWYQQALGQGPEFLTYFQNEAQLDKSGLPSDRFFAERPEGSVSTLKIQRTQQEDSAVYLCASSPNIAGVFADTQYFGPGTRLTVL.

This rearrangement joins TRBV18 to TRBJ1-1; 12 bases fit TRBD1. This CDR3 has 15 residues. Trimming took 3 bases from V and 4 from J; bases not matched to a gene: 3. Germline CDR1 and CDR2: KGHSH and LQKENI. CDR3 DNA sequence: TGTGCCAGCTCACCCCGGGACAGGGGGCTCACTGAAGCTTTCTTT. Translating gives CASSPRDRGLTEAFF.

A remark on this clone: A read error may produce the germline difference seen at one junction end. The chain recombines TRBV7-7 with TRBJ2-3; D might be TRBD1 (6 bases). The CDR3 consists of 15 residues. The germline gives CDR1 SSHAT, CDR2 FNYEAQ (reference sequence). This chain's CDR3 is CASSLEAGGTDTQYF. The CDR3 nucleotides are TGTGCTAGCAGCTTAGAGGCAGGGGGCACAGATACGCAGTATTTT.

The V gene is TRBV6-5, the J gene TRBJ2-3, with a weak D call TRBD2 (6 bases). V was cut by 8 bases and J by 4 bases, with 16 bases left in between. This CDR3 is 14 amino acids long. Germline CDR1 is MNHEY and CDR2 is SVGAGI. The chain's CDR3 is CASSPTSRSDTQYF. In DNA form, the CDR3 reads TGTGCCAGCTCCCCGACTAGTCGGTCAGATACGCAGTATTTT.

The sample holds a few counts of this clone. The chain is built from TRBV4-1 and TRBJ2-2, with D unclear. Trimming took off 1 base at V and 4 bases at J, with 10 bases between the two ends. Per germline, CDR1 MGHRA and CDR2 YSYEKL. This CDR3 has 15 residues. Written as DNA, the CDR3 is TGCGCCAGCAGCCAAGCGGAAGGACCCACCGGGGAGCTGTTTTTT. It codes for CASSQAEGPTGELFF.

This chain uses TRBV4-1 with TRBJ2-2; 7 bases are a match to TRBD1. Germline V gene lookup returns CDR1 MGHRA and CDR2 YSYEKL. The CDR3 consists of 12 residues. J was trimmed by 7 bases and V by 8 bases; bases with no gene match: 4. In nucleotides, the CDR3 is TGCGCCAGCGGGAACAGGGGCGGGGAGCTGTTTTTT. Encoded protein: CASGNRGGELFF.

This clone was found once. The chain is built from TRBV12-3 or TRBV12-4 and TRBJ2-1, with D possibly being TRBD1 (6 bases). The ends were cut back, 6 bases at V and 5 bases at J, with 11 bases in the middle. This CDR3 region has 13 residues. The CDR3 nucleotides are TGTGCCAGCAGCTCCGGGACACACAATGAGCAGTTCTTC. Protein product: CASSSGTHNEQFF.

The chain couples TRBV7-9 to TRBJ1-1; D is unresolved. The V gene lost 3 bases and the J gene lost 2 bases, with 4 bases spanning the gap. Germline values: CDR1 SEHNR, CDR2 FQNEAQ (reference sequence). The CDR3 sequence is 12 residues long. CDR3 residues: CASSFRNTEAFF. The CDR3 bases are TGTGCCAGCAGCTTCAGAAACACTGAAGCTTTCTTT.

This clone was seen only a few times. J is TRBJ2-7 and V is TRBV5-8; maybe TRBD2 (6 bases). The CDR3 has 14 amino acids. V gave up 0 bases and J gave up 3 bases, with 10 bases separating them. Germline assignment: CDR1 SGHTS and CDR2 YDEGEE. CDR3 sequence: CASSLGFGGYEQYF. CDR3 in DNA: TGTGCCAGCAGCTTGGGTTTCGGGGGCTACGAGCAGTACTTC.

The V gene is TRBV30, the J gene TRBJ2-6, with TRBD2 matching 7 bases. V shed 2 bases and J 0 bases; nucleotides not matched to a gene: 7. Germline lookup yields CDR1 GTSNPN and CDR2 SVGIG (reference sequence). CDR3 length equals 17 residues. The CDR3 is CAWSPSGLHSGANVLTF. CDR3 in DNA: TGTGCCTGGAGTCCCTCGGGACTACACTCTGGGGCCAACGTCCTGACTTTC.

The chain carries TRBV27 and TRBJ2-2; TRBD2 matches at 12 bases. With 3 bases clipped from V and 1 base from J, the junction kept 6 bases outside the gene matches. This CDR3 has 18 residues. Per the germline V gene, CDR1 is MNHEY and CDR2 is SMNVEV (reference sequence). CDR3 in DNA: TGTGCCAGCAGTTTGGCCCTACTAGCGGGAGGGAACACCGGGGAGCTGTTTTTT. The encoded protein is CASSLALLAGGNTGELFF.

The genes are TRBV24-1 and TRBJ2-7, with TRBD1 as a possible D gene (5 bases). The CDR3 is 12 residues long. Germline CDR1 KGHDR, CDR2 SFDVKD. The V end was cut by 2 bases, the J end by 6 bases, with 7 bases between. The CDR3 DNA reads as TGTGCCACCAGTGATTGGCAGGGCGAGCAGTACTTC. This codes for CATSDWQGEQYF.

The V call is TRBV28, the J call TRBJ1-5; unclear D gene. V lost 10 bases and J 0 bases, leaving 16 bases between the germline ends. Germline V gene data show CDR1 as MDHEN and CDR2 as SYDVKM. The CDR3 is made up of 15 amino acids. CDR3 nucleotides: TGTGCCACACGGTCCACAGACTATAGCAATCAGCCCCAGCATTTT. Encoded protein: CATRSTDYSNQPQHF.

The CDR3 reads CASSLDRGGNTEAFF. The CDR3 coding sequence is TGTGCCAGCAGTTTGGACAGGGGAGGGAACACTGAAGCTTTCTTT. This chain uses TRBV27 with TRBJ1-1; TRBD1 matches at 9 bases. The CDR3 consists of 15 residues. Germline V gene data show CDR1 as MNHEY and CDR2 as SMNVEV (reference sequence). Losses at the gene ends were 3 bases for V and 1 base for J; bases not matched to a gene: 3.

This rearrangement joins TRBV20-1 to TRBJ2-4; possibly TRBD1 for D (6 bases). The CDR3 loop spans 11 amino acids. Germline CDR1 and CDR2: DFQATT and SNEGSKA (reference sequence). V gave up 6 bases and J gave up 3 bases, with 6 bases separating them. This CDR3 is CSADSKNIQYF. The CDR3 region has the DNA TGCAGTGCGGACAGCAAAAACATTCAGTACTTC.